This T cell receptor (beta chain) was documented in a study of stem cell transplantation in POMP-related autoinflammatory disease. The wider study: DNA chimerism showed 100% graft donor engraftment of neutrophils and platelets through one year.

In regard to this clone: Its target is not known.

General study findings and limits: Patients with PRAID showed a restricted number of unique TRB V-J gene pairings.

Generated by immunoSEQ multiplex PCR, the TCRdb table keeps only in-frame clones and is missing some. The sample has tens of thousands of clones; approximately 91% are singletons. PRAID featured prominent immunodeficiency. There are 17 residues in the CDR3. The germline V gene encodes CDR1 ENHRY and CDR2 SYGVKD. The germline V and J ends were trimmed by 0 bases and 2 bases, with 17 bases remaining between them. This sample comprised CD4+ T cells from PBMCs, obtained after stem cell transplantation. The genes are TRBV10-3 and TRBJ2-7; either TRBD1 or TRBD2 may supply D (6 bases each). This TCR came from a human patient with POMP-related autoinflammation and immune dysregulation (PRAID). Some of the T cells might come from the graft donor. CDR3 sequence: CAISESKVWGATYEQYV. In DNA, the CDR3 is TGTGCCATCAGTGAGTCCAAGGTTTGGGGGGCGACCTACGAGCAGTACGTC.